These 6 T cell receptor beta chains share one sample of origin, sequenced in a study of PD-L1 blockade in urothelial cancer (dated by TCRdb to between 2016 and 2019). Libraries were made using the immunoSEQ multiplex PCR assay. Drawn from immuneACCESS, this table holds only the in-frame rearrangements with V and J called that TCRdb kept. Clones are partly lost; checked studies trace under half to an unresolved V gene and leave the rest unexplained. In all, the sample holds about 17,000 clones, and 87% of those were seen once. The top ten clonotypes cover about 6% of the sample. The sequenced sample was PBMCs, obtained around atezolizumab (anti-PD-L1) treatment. The receptors were gathered from a man aged 50 or older with urothelial cancer.

This clone is medium-sized in the sample. The rearrangement links TRBV19 to TRBJ2-7; 8 bases are a match to TRBD1. V was pared by 6 bases and J by 2 bases, with 6 bases of the junction left unmatched. Germline V gene data show CDR1 as LNHDA and CDR2 as SQIVND (reference sequence). This CDR3 has 14 amino acids. The CDR3 region is CASRSGGPTYEQYF. The CDR3 nucleotides read TGTGCCAGTAGGTCAGGGGGCCCCACCTACGAGCAGTACTTC.

The chain employs TRBV2 and TRBJ2-7, with D perhaps matching TRBD1 (7 bases). This CDR3 spans 15 amino acids. The germline V and J ends were trimmed by 3 bases and 1 base, with 13 bases remaining between them. CDR1 and CDR2 (germline): SNHLY, FYNNEI. CDR3 region: CASSDPTGRSYEQYF. In DNA form, the CDR3 reads TGTGCCAGCAGTGACCCGACAGGGAGGTCCTACGAGCAGTACTTC.

This chain connects TRBV6-5 to TRBJ2-7; a possible D gene is TRBD2 (5 bases). The CDR3 contains 14 residues. Germline V gives CDR1 MNHEY, CDR2 SVGAGI. V shed 6 bases and J shed 0 bases, with 12 bases lying between them. CDR3 amino acids: CASRRTASSYEQYF. CDR3 sequence (DNA): TGTGCCAGCAGAAGGACTGCCAGCTCCTACGAGCAGTACTTC.

The rearrangement uses TRBV28 and TRBJ2-1; 9 bases fit TRBD2. The CDR3 contains 18 residues. The germline gives CDR1 MDHEN, CDR2 SYDVKM. Germline trimming cut 1 base from V and 5 bases from J; bases unmatched to any gene: 12. CDR3 residues: CASSLSAGGISGDNEQFF. CDR3 bases: TGTGCCAGCAGTTTATCAGCGGGAGGCATCTCGGGGGACAATGAGCAGTTCTTC. The full variable domain, in which reference TRBV28 and TRBJ2-1 provide the parts outside the CDR3, is DVKVTQSSRYLVKRTGEKVFLECVQDMDHENMFWYRQDPGLGLRLIYFSYDVKMKEKGDIPEGYSVSREKKERFSLILESASTNQTSMYLCASSLSAGGISGDNEQFFGPGTRLTVL.

The rearrangement uses TRBV15 and TRBJ2-7, with TRBD1 matching 8 bases. The CDR3 extends over 14 amino acids. Looked up from germline, CDR1 is LNHNV and CDR2 is YYDKDF (reference sequence). J lost 3 bases, V lost 0 bases, and 1 base had no gene match. The CDR3 is CATSRDGQGYEQYF. Written as DNA, the CDR3 is TGTGCCACCAGCAGAGACGGACAGGGCTACGAGCAGTACTTC.

J is TRBJ2-7 and V is TRBV6-5, with 7 bases fitting TRBD1. CDR1 and CDR2 (germline): MNHEY, SVGAGI. This CDR3 comprises 13 residues. With V trimmed by 6 bases and J by 6 bases, 8 bases remained unmatched. The CDR3 bases are TGTGCCAGCAGGCCGACAGGGTTGTTCGAGCAGTACTTC. Its translation is CASRPTGLFEQYF.